The 23 T cell receptor beta chains below were found in one sample sequenced in a study of glioma-infiltrating T cells. Amplification of TCR alpha and beta CDR3 regions from RNA used iRepertoire nested multiplex PCR. TCRdb recomputed calls from the multiplex PCR reads with MiXCR, one row per CDR3 protein. In the table there are more than 350,000 distinct CDR3 sequences, roughly two fifths of which are singletons. The sequencing input was glioma tissue, nonneoplastic brain tissue, or PBMCs (not recorded which). Receptor source: a human donor with low-grade glioma or glioblastoma, undergoing nonglioma brain surgery, or in good health (not recorded which).

The chain recombines TRBV2 with TRBJ2-3; possible D gene TRBD1, 5 bases. V shed 7 bases and J shed 4 bases, with 12 bases lying between them. The CDR3 totals 13 residues. The germline V gene has CDR1 SNHLY and CDR2 FYNNEI. The CDR3 region is CASTVGPADTQYF. The CDR3 bases are TGTGCCAGCACAGTGGGGCCAGCAGATACGCAGTATTTT.

The chain has TRBV4-3 and TRBJ2-4; the D gene could be TRBD1 or TRBD2 (5 bases each). CDR1 and CDR2 (germline): LGHNA, YSLEER. This CDR3 region has 15 residues. The V end was cut by 0 bases, the J end by 13 bases, with 19 bases between. The DNA for the CDR3 is TGCGCCAGCAGCCAAGATCCCGGGACCCCACCCATCCAGTACTTC. Its protein is CASSQDPGTPPIQYF.

The rearrangement uses TRBV25-1 and TRBJ2-1, with 8 bases that match TRBD1. The CDR3 is 18 residues long. Germline V gives CDR1 MGHDK, CDR2 SYGVNS. V lost 3 bases, J lost 5 bases, and 15 bases stayed unmatched. CDR3 nucleotides: TGTGCCAGCAGTGACCTACAGACAGGGGCCCTCCTTAACAATGAGCAGTTCTTC. This gives the protein CASSDLQTGALLNNEQFF.

Points on this clonotype: A much larger clone sits a single nucleotide away, making a read error possible. The chain links TRBV28 to TRBJ2-1; D ambiguous. Germline-derived CDR1 and CDR2 are MDHEN and SYDVKM. This CDR3 is built from 19 residues. The CDR3 region is CASSSPFILDKISYNEQSF. The CDR3 region has the DNA TGTGCCAGCAGTTCCCCCTTTATCCTAGACAAAATCTCCTACAATGAGCAGTCCTTC.

The chain carries TRBV20-1 and TRBJ1-1; 7 bases align to TRBD1. Trimming removed 3 bases from V and 7 bases from J; junction bases left unmatched: 5. The CDR3 is 12 residues long. Germline CDR1 and CDR2: DFQATT and SNEGSKA (reference sequence). This CDR3 reads CSARTGYNEAFF. In DNA form, the CDR3 reads TGCAGTGCTAGGACAGGGTATAATGAAGCTTTCTTT.

The chain couples TRBV7-9 to TRBJ2-1, with 10 positions matching TRBD2. The CDR3 contains 16 residues. The junction had 11 bases not matched to a gene; V was cut back by 5 bases and J by 7 bases. The germline CDR1 and CDR2 sequences are SEHNR and FQNEAQ (reference sequence). The CDR3 sequence: CASSQAQAGGGNEQFF. CDR3 in DNA: TGTGCCAGCAGCCAAGCTCAAGCGGGAGGGGGGAATGAGCAGTTCTTC. Based on the CDR3 plus reference TRBV7-9 and TRBJ2-1, the full variable domain is DTGVSQNPRHKITKRGQNVTFRCDPISEHNRLYWYRQTLGQGPEFLTYFQNEAQLEKSRLLSDRFSAERPKGSFSTLEIQRTEQGDSAMYLCASSQAQAGGGNEQFFGPGTRLTVL.

This clonotype was counted a few times. This chain joins TRBV5-4 and TRBJ2-5; D is perhaps TRBD2 (6 bases). V was cut by 1 base and J by 5 bases, with 9 bases left in between. This CDR3 region has 13 residues. The germline gives CDR1 SGHNT, CDR2 YYREEE (reference sequence). CDR3 protein: CASSLPAGETQYF. CDR3 nucleotide sequence: TGTGCCAGCAGCTTGCCGGCGGGGGAGACCCAGTACTTC.

This clonotype was seen a handful of times. V gene TRBV27 combines with J gene TRBJ2-1, with D possibly being TRBD1 or TRBD2 (5 bases each). The CDR3 sequence is 19 residues long. Germline assignment: CDR1 MNHEY and CDR2 SMNVEV (reference sequence). V was trimmed by 5 bases and J by 1 base, leaving 24 bases between them. CDR3 loop: CASSQPGTAVRVSYNEQFF. CDR3 DNA sequence: TGTGCCAGCAGTCAACCCGGGACGGCAGTACGAGTATCCTACAATGAGCAGTTCTTC.

The table lists this clonotype with many counts. The chain has TRBV28 and TRBJ1-2; D uncertain. This CDR3 is 12 amino acids long. V was trimmed by 8 bases and J by 0 bases, leaving 7 bases between them. The germline gives CDR1 MDHEN, CDR2 SYDVKM. For the CDR3, the DNA is TGTGCCAGCGGTAACTCTAACTATGGCTACACCTTC. Protein sequence: CASGNSNYGYTF.

As concerns this clonotype: The junction shows a germline mismatch at one end, possibly a read error. The chain has TRBV20-1 and TRBJ1-2; maybe TRBD1 (5 bases). This CDR3 has 15 amino acids. The germline V gene encodes CDR1 DFQATT and CDR2 SNEGSKA (reference sequence). CDR3 loop: CSADLFAQGPYGYAF. The DNA for the CDR3 is TGCAGTGCCGACCTCTTTGCGCAGGGTCCCTATGGCTACGCCTTC.

A note on this clonotype: Germline is not matched at one junction end, which may reflect a read error. This chain joins TRBV6-2 or TRBV6-3 and TRBJ2-1; TRBD2 is a possible D gene (5 bases). The CDR3 has 16 amino acids. The germline V gene has CDR1 MNHEY and CDR2 SVGEGT. In DNA, the CDR3 is TGTGCCAGAAGTTTTACTAGAAGCCCATACTACAATGAGCAGTTCTTC. This codes for CARSFTRSPYYNEQFF.

A remark on this clonotype: This may stem from a read error, because a much larger clone lies one nucleotide away. The rearrangement uses TRBV6-2 or TRBV6-3 and TRBJ2-2, with 7 bases identical to TRBD2. V was clipped by 7 bases and J by 2 bases; unmatched bases: 7. Per germline, CDR1 MNHEY and CDR2 SVGEGT. CDR3 size: 15 residues. CDR3 DNA sequence: TGTGCCAGCATAGGAAGACTAGCCAACACCGGGGAGCTGTTTTTT. Its translation: CASIGRLANTGELFF.

This clonotype was seen repeatedly, ten times or more. The chain has TRBV15 and TRBJ2-1, with 7 bases identical to TRBD2. Losses at the gene ends were 0 bases for V and 12 bases for J; bases not matched to a gene: 14. The CDR3 is made up of 16 amino acids. Looked up from germline, CDR1 is LNHNV and CDR2 is YYDKDF (reference sequence). CDR3 loop: CATSRESGTATMVQFF. The CDR3 nucleotides read TGTGCCACCAGCAGAGAGAGCGGGACCGCTACAATGGTGCAGTTCTTC.

This clonotype was counted at least ten times. This sequence joins TRBV28 and TRBJ1-5; D remains ambiguous. V was clipped by 1 base and J by 4 bases, with 8 bases between them. The CDR3 totals 14 residues. Germline values: CDR1 MDHEN, CDR2 SYDVKM. The CDR3 sequence is CASSLLAGNQPQHF. CDR3 DNA sequence: TGTGCCAGCAGTTTATTGGCAGGTAATCAGCCCCAGCATTTT. Based on the CDR3 plus reference TRBV28 and TRBJ1-5, the full variable domain is DVKVTQSSRYLVKRTGEKVFLECVQDMDHENMFWYRQDPGLGLRLIYFSYDVKMKEKGDIPEGYSVSREKKERFSLILESASTNQTSMYLCASSLLAGNQPQHFGDGTRLSIL.

This clonotype was observed many times. CDR3 sequence reads: CSATGRYEQYF. For the CDR3, the DNA is TGCAGTGCTACTGGACGATACGAGCAGTACTTC. The rearrangement links TRBV20-1 to TRBJ2-7; D is ambiguous. Trimming left V 4 bases short and J 4 bases short, with 8 bases between. Germline loops: CDR1 DFQATT, CDR2 SNEGSKA (reference sequence). The CDR3 sequence is 11 residues long.

V is TRBV20-1 and J is TRBJ2-7, with D uncertain. Trimming took off 3 bases at V and 0 bases at J, with 12 bases between the two ends. CDR1 is DFQATT and CDR2 is SNEGSKA in the germline V gene (reference sequence). CDR3 length: 14 amino acids. The CDR3 reads CSARFVTRSYEQYF. For the CDR3, the DNA is TGCAGTGCTAGGTTTGTAACCCGCTCCTACGAGCAGTACTTC.

There are a few counts of this clonotype. This chain links TRBV6-2 or TRBV6-3 with TRBJ1-2; possible D gene TRBD1, 5 bases. The V end lost 5 bases, the J end lost 4 bases, and 11 bases lay between the germline ends. CDR3 length: 13 residues. Germline V lookup: CDR1 MNHEY, CDR2 SVGEGT. The CDR3 DNA reads as TGTGCCAGCAGTGGACACCAGTTCTATGGCTACACCTTC. This codes for CASSGHQFYGYTF.

To note about this clonotype: A single base separates this from a much larger clone, so it may be a read error. The gene calls are TRBV6-8 and TRBJ1-2; D may be TRBD1 (6 bases). The CDR3 loop spans 13 amino acids. From germline, CDR1 is MNHGY and CDR2 SAAAGT. This CDR3 is CASSHSGEGGYTF. The CDR3 DNA sequence: TGTGCCAGCAGTCACTCAGGGGAAGGAGGCTACACCTTC.

As regards this clonotype: A much larger clone lies one base from this, so it may be a read error. This chain joins TRBV4-2 and TRBJ2-3; the D is unclear. The CDR3 is 16 amino acids. Germline V lookup: CDR1 LGHNA, CDR2 YNFKEQ. V lost 4 bases to trimming and J lost 0 bases, with 14 bases between them. For the CDR3, the DNA is TGTGCCAGCAGCCTACAAGGACCTTACAGCACAGATACGCAGTATTTT. Protein: CASSLQGPYSTDTQYF.

The chain recombines TRBV6-5 with TRBJ1-2; D perhaps matches TRBD1 (5 bases). CDR3 length equals 14 residues. The germline CDR1 and CDR2 sequences are MNHEY and SVGAGI. V lost 3 bases, J lost 3 bases, and 11 bases lay in between. This CDR3 reads CASSYSRVDYGYTF. CDR3 nucleotides: TGTGCCAGCAGTTATTCCAGGGTGGACTATGGCTACACCTTC.

The rearrangement links TRBV28 to TRBJ2-3; 7 bases align to TRBD1. This CDR3 contains 14 residues. Trimming cost V 7 bases and J 2 bases; bases outside gene matches: 6. Per germline, CDR1 MDHEN and CDR2 SYDVKM. CDR3 protein: CASTVGQFTDTQYF. In nucleotides, the CDR3 is TGTGCCAGCACCGTGGGACAGTTCACAGATACGCAGTATTTT.

As for this clonotype: This may be a read error: a much more frequent sequence differs by one nucleotide. The gene calls are TRBV27 and TRBJ1-5; D is possibly TRBD1 (6 bases). There are 13 residues in the CDR3. Looked up from germline, CDR1 is MNHEY and CDR2 is SMNVEV (reference sequence). CDR3 sequence reads: CASSDRSNHPQHF. CDR3 in DNA: TGTGCCAGCAGCGACAGGAGCAATCACCCCCAGCATTTT.

The chain recombines TRBV7-9 with TRBJ2-3; D uncertain. CDR1 is SEHNR and CDR2 is FQNEAQ in the germline V gene (reference sequence). The V gene lost 4 bases and the J gene lost 6 bases, with 11 bases spanning the gap. This CDR3 has 13 amino acids. CDR3 DNA: TGTGCCAGCAGCTCAGCTCACCCGGATACGCAGTATTTT. Its protein product is CASSSAHPDTQYF.